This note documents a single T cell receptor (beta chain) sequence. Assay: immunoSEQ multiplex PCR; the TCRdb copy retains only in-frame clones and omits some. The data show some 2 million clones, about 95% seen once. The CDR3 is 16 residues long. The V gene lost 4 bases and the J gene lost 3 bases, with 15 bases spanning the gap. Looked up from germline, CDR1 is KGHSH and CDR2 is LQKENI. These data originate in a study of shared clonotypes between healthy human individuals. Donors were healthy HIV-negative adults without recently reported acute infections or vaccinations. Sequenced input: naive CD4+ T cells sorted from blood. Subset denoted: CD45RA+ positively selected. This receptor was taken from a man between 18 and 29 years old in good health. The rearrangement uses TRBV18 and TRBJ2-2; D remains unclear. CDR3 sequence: CASSRATQLDTGELFF. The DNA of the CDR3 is TGTGCCAGCTCACGGGCTACCCAGCTAGACACCGGGGAGCTGTTTTTT.